This T cell receptor (beta chain) came from a study of T cell responses to AZD1222 COVID-19 vaccine. Study-wide points: The peak T cell response came first, and repertoires were sampled only after it. Spike-specific TCR breadth rose after two AZD1222 doses, and depth rose as well. Donors in the cohort were predominantly white British and more often female, and clonal diversity was possibly underestimated.

A remark on this clone: The antigen remains undetermined.

Produced via immunoSEQ multiplex PCR; TCRdb's table is partial and in-frame only. The table lists about 190,000 clones, approximately 91% of them singletons. The CDR3 loop spans 15 amino acids. V was clipped by 4 bases and J by 4 bases; unmatched bases: 9. Germline assignment: CDR1 SGHDT and CDR2 YYEEEE. The J gene is TRBJ1-2, the V gene TRBV5-6, with 8 bases aligning to TRBD1. The receptor was isolated from an adult in good health. Source: peripheral blood, taken on day 0 of AZD1222 vaccination. This chain's CDR3 is CASSEAGGGVYGYTF. In nucleotides, the CDR3 is TGTGCCAGCAGCGAAGCAGGGGGCGGTGTCTATGGCTACACCTTC.